This TCR beta chain appears in the sequencing data of a study of cytomegalovirus exposure and HLA in healthy donors. This table comes from immunoSEQ multiplex PCR, and its TCRdb copy is limited to in-frame clones, with some not included. This sample has about 76,000 clones; less than 95% occur once, and the top ten carry about 1.9%. Separate from the 666-subject first cohort was the approximately 120-subject validation cohort, to which the donors belonged. The germline CDR1 and CDR2 sequences are SGDLS and YYNGEE. The V segment lost 2 bases and the J segment 5 bases; nucleotides outside the gene matches: 2. The CDR3 totals 14 residues.

The chain recombines TRBV9 with TRBJ2-5; 11 bases map to TRBD1. The receptor comes from a young woman in good health and CMV-seropositive. The sequenced material came from PBMCs. The CDR3 region has the DNA TGTGCCAGCAGCGTGGACAGGGGGCTGGAGACCCAGTACTTC. It is translated as CASSVDRGLETQYF.